The entry below gives a single TCR beta chain sequence along with its context. This entry is derived from a study of cytomegalovirus exposure and HLA in healthy donors. Trimming pared 2 bases from V and 0 bases from J, leaving 11 bases between. Germline V gives CDR1 MNHEY, CDR2 SVGAGI. The CDR3 sequence is 15 residues long. 60 Vbeta and 13 Jbeta primers were used in PCR. The assay was immunoSEQ multiplex PCR, and TCRdb's table has in-frame clones only and misses some. Of 250,000 to 300,000 clones listed, approximately 84% are singletons. Sequences were obtained from PBMCs. This chain links TRBV6-5 with TRBJ2-7, with a possible D match to TRBD1 (5 bases). This TCR was sampled from a woman in her forties in good health and CMV-seropositive. CDR3 nucleotide sequence: TGTGCCAGCAGTTACGGAGAGACAGACTCCTACGAGCAGTACTTC. Translating it yields CASSYGETDSYEQYF.